This TCR beta chain originates from a study of cytomegalovirus exposure and HLA in healthy donors. Study-wide context: Earlier results showed roughly 120 million unique TCR beta sequences derived from some 190 million T cells. General study results and limits: Later analysis indicated greater clonal expansion among HLA-associated TCR beta chains than among equally common other chains. The study designated fewer than 200 TCR beta chains cytomegalovirus-associated.

The study sampled nominally healthy donors, though unrecorded immune exposures were likely. CDR3 length: 16 amino acids. V gave up 0 bases and J gave up 4 bases; unmatched junction bases: 9. The V gene's germline CDR1 is SGHRS and CDR2 YFSETQ. In regard to this clone: Its target is not known.

60 Vbeta and 13 Jbeta primers were used in PCR. Sequencing used immunoSEQ multiplex PCR; TCRdb keeps in-frame clones, though not all of them. This repertoire shows around 61,000 clones, just under 85% found once; its top ten account for 1.5% to 2%. The source is a middle-aged man in good health and CMV-seronegative. This chain connects TRBV5-1 to TRBJ2-5; 7 bases align to TRBD1. Sequencing input: PBMCs. The CDR3 bases are TGCGCCAGCAGCTTGGGGTTCTTGGCAGGGGGAGAGACCCAGTACTTC. Residues: CASSLGFLAGGETQYF.